One sample yielded the 13 T cell receptor beta chains listed below, sequenced in a study of cytomegalovirus exposure and HLA in healthy donors. PCR was performed using 60 Vbeta and 13 Jbeta primers. The data were produced by immunoSEQ multiplex PCR, yet TCRdb's version contains in-frame clones alone and is incomplete. The sample has 100,000 to 150,000 clones. Sequences were obtained from PBMCs. The receptors stem from a man younger than 35 in good health and CMV-seronegative.

The chain employs TRBV10-1 and TRBJ2-2, with D possibly TRBD2 on 6 matching bases. Trimming removed 4 bases at V and 2 bases at J, with 17 bases between. This CDR3 has 17 amino acids. Per germline, CDR1 WNHNN and CDR2 SYGVQD (reference sequence). CDR3 coding DNA: TGCGCCAGCAGTGTCCCACGCATCGGGGGAAACACCGGGGAGCTGTTTTTT. Amino acid sequence: CASSVPRIGGNTGELFF.

V is TRBV30 and J is TRBJ2-3; D is possibly TRBD1 (5 bases). The germline CDR1 and CDR2 sequences are GTSNPN and SVGIG (reference sequence). V lost 3 bases and J lost 3, with 13 bases in between. This CDR3 has 14 residues. In nucleotides, the CDR3 is TGTGCCTGGAGGGGGCAGGGAAGGACAGATACGCAGTATTTT. Translating it yields CAWRGQGRTDTQYF.

The chain links TRBV27 to TRBJ2-7; D possibly corresponds to TRBD1 (6 bases). Germline assignment: CDR1 MNHEY and CDR2 SMNVEV (reference sequence). The CDR3 contains 16 residues. Trimming cost V 2 bases and J 3 bases, with 17 bases left between them. The CDR3 loop is CASSLRGQLNVYEQYF. CDR3 DNA sequence: TGTGCCAGCAGTTTACGAGGACAGTTGAACGTCTACGAGCAGTACTTC.

This chain joins TRBV19 and TRBJ2-2, with a weak D call TRBD1 (6 bases). The V gene's germline CDR1 is LNHDA and CDR2 SQIVND (reference sequence). V was pared by 1 base and J by 4 bases, with 13 bases between. The CDR3 spans 16 residues. The CDR3 nucleotides read TGTGCCAGTAGTATAGGACAGGCCGGACGCACCGGGGAGCTGTTTTTT. Translation: CASSIGQAGRTGELFF. Based on the CDR3 plus reference TRBV19 and TRBJ2-2, the full variable domain is DGGITQSPKYLFRKEGQNVTLSCEQNLNHDAMYWYRQDPGQGLRLIYYSQIVNDFQKGDIAEGYSVSREKKESFPLTVTSAQKNPTAFYLCASSIGQAGRTGELFFGEGSRLTVL.

This chain uses TRBV4-2 with TRBJ1-1; D not certain. The CDR3 runs to 14 residues. Trimming cost V 1 base and J 6 bases, with 12 bases left between them. CDR1 and CDR2 from the germline V gene are LGHNA and YNFKEQ. The CDR3 loop reads CASSQAGTQPEAFF. The CDR3 region has the DNA TGTGCCAGCAGCCAAGCAGGTACCCAACCTGAAGCTTTCTTT.

The chain recombines TRBV4-3 with TRBJ2-7, with 9 bases matching TRBD2. The germline gives CDR1 LGHNA, CDR2 YSLEER. The CDR3 sequence is 15 residues long. V lost 4 bases to trimming and J lost 2 bases; unmatched junction nucleotides: 6. The DNA of the CDR3 is TGCGCCAGCAGCCTCCGGACTAGCGCAGCCTACGAGCAGTACTTC. Translated, it gives CASSLRTSAAYEQYF.

The rearrangement uses TRBV4-3 and TRBJ1-3; maybe TRBD1 (6 bases). The CDR3 covers 15 residues. V was pared by 3 bases and J by 4 bases, with 13 bases between. The V gene's germline CDR1 is LGHNA and CDR2 YSLEER. The CDR3 loop reads CASSQSGTLGNTIYF. CDR3 sequence (DNA): TGCGCCAGCAGCCAGAGTGGGACATTAGGAAACACCATATATTTT.

The J gene is TRBJ2-1, the V gene TRBV29-1, with D possibly being TRBD1 (5 bases). This CDR3 comprises 16 residues. The ends were cut back, 1 base at V and 0 bases at J, with 13 bases in the middle. Germline assignment: CDR1 SQVTM and CDR2 ANQGSEA. CDR3 sequence reads: CSVEGGRTISYNEQFF. The CDR3 region has the DNA TGCAGCGTTGAAGGGGGCAGGACAATCTCCTACAATGAGCAGTTCTTC.

The V gene is TRBV7-2, the J gene TRBJ2-3; weak D call: TRBD2 (5 bases). Trimming took off 4 bases at V and 0 bases at J, with 14 bases between the two ends. This CDR3 spans 16 amino acids. Germline-derived CDR1 and CDR2 are SGHTA and FQGNSA. The CDR3 nucleotides are TGTGCCAGCAGCTCCCGAAACGGACTCAGCACAGATACGCAGTATTTT. Its protein is CASSSRNGLSTDTQYF.

The V call is TRBV10-3, the J call TRBJ2-7, with 8 bases fitting TRBD1. Losses at the gene ends were 7 bases for V and 4 bases for J; bases not matched to a gene: 6. CDR3 length: 13 residues. The V gene's germline CDR1 is ENHRY and CDR2 SYGVKD. This CDR3 is CAINGQGKYEQYF. The CDR3 region has the DNA TGTGCCATCAATGGACAGGGAAAGTACGAGCAGTACTTC.

The CDR3 bases are TGTGCCAGCAGCGTACAGGGGAATGAAGTCCTGACTTTC. Translating gives CASSVQGNEVLTF. The chain links TRBV7-2 to TRBJ2-6, with 7 bases that match TRBD1. Germline-derived CDR1 and CDR2 are SGHTA and FQGNSA. There are 13 residues in the CDR3. V lost 5 bases to trimming and J lost 13 bases; unmatched junction nucleotides: 8.

The CDR3, as DNA: TGTGCCAGCAGTGGACCCGCGGGTTTAGGGAACACTGAAGCTTTCTTT. Encoded protein: CASSGPAGLGNTEAFF. The chain is built from TRBV2 and TRBJ1-1; D unresolved. Germline CDR1 is SNHLY and CDR2 is FYNNEI. The CDR3 is 16 residues long. Trimming pared 4 bases from V and 1 base from J, leaving 16 bases between.

This chain links TRBV27 with TRBJ2-7; 7 positions match TRBD2. Germline V gene sequence: CDR1 MNHEY, CDR2 SMNVEV (reference sequence). CDR3 length: 13 amino acids. The V segment lost 7 bases and the J segment 1 base; nucleotides outside the gene matches: 4. CDR3 in amino acids: CASTGEGSYEQYF. The CDR3 bases are TGTGCCAGCACTGGGGAGGGATCCTACGAGCAGTACTTC.